These T cell receptor beta chains were read from a single sample in a study of shared clonotypes between healthy human individuals. Sequencing was performed with immunoSEQ multiplex PCR; in TCRdb, only in-frame clones are kept and a portion is missing. The data hold about half a million clones, with 79% observed a single time. Sample: PBMCs. The source is a woman aged 40-49 years in good health. Some clones in this sample may be carry-over from other donors' samples. Both conserved end residues are part of each CDR3. The order of the fields is CDR3 length, J gene, V gene, D gene, clone size, CDR3 protein, CDR3 DNA. D genes are given only for firm matches. The size field is filled for only some rows; it gives once, few, many or a size class.

len: 16
j_gene: TRBJ2-7
v_gene: TRBV4-2
d_gene: TRBD2
abundance: NA
CDR3aa: CASSQGTSGNPYEQYF
CDR3nt: TGTGCCAGCAGCCAAGGGACTAGCGGGAACCCCTACGAGCAGTACTTC

len: 11
j_gene: TRBJ2-7
v_gene: TRBV11-2
d_gene: NA
abundance: NA
CDR3aa: CASSLAGEQYF
CDR3nt: TGTGCCAGCAGCTTAGCTGGCGAGCAGTACTTC

len: 16
j_gene: TRBJ2-1
v_gene: TRBV28
d_gene: TRBD2
abundance: NA
CDR3aa: CASSLRAGGPGNEQFF
CDR3nt: TGTGCCAGCAGTTTAAGGGCGGGAGGCCCGGGCAATGAGCAGTTCTTC

len: 14
j_gene: TRBJ1-3
v_gene: TRBV19
d_gene: NA
abundance: NA
CDR3aa: CASSPGLAGNTIYF
CDR3nt: TGTGCCAGTAGTCCGGGGTTGGCTGGAAACACCATATATTTT

len: 12
j_gene: TRBJ1-2
v_gene: TRBV7-7
d_gene: TRBD1
abundance: NA
CDR3aa: CASSVGQASYTF
CDR3nt: TGTGCCAGCAGCGTCGGACAGGCTAGCTACACCTTC

len: 18
j_gene: TRBJ2-2
v_gene: TRBV27
d_gene: TRBD1
abundance: NA
CDR3aa: CASSLRRTGVRNTGELFF
CDR3nt: TGTGCCAGCAGTTTAAGGCGGACAGGGGTTAGGAACACCGGGGAGCTGTTTTTT

len: 16
j_gene: TRBJ2-7
v_gene: TRBV14
d_gene: TRBD2
abundance: NA
CDR3aa: CASSPLGGDYSYEQYF
CDR3nt: TGTGCCAGCAGCCCCCTGGGGGGGGACTACTCCTACGAGCAGTACTTC

len: 15
j_gene: TRBJ1-1
v_gene: TRBV5-1
d_gene: NA
abundance: NA
CDR3aa: CASSLDVGEATEAFF
CDR3nt: TGCGCCAGCAGCCTGGACGTGGGCGAGGCGACTGAAGCTTTCTTT

len: 15
j_gene: TRBJ2-7
v_gene: TRBV6-5
d_gene: TRBD1
abundance: NA
CDR3aa: CASSWGQGGTYEQYF
CDR3nt: TGTGCCAGCAGTTGGGGACAGGGGGGCACCTACGAGCAGTACTTC

len: 15
j_gene: TRBJ1-1
v_gene: TRBV18
d_gene: NA
abundance: once
CDR3aa: CASPPSTGVNTEAFF
CDR3nt: TGTGCCAGCCCCCCATCGACGGGGGTGAACACTGAAGCTTTCTTT

len: 15
j_gene: TRBJ2-7
v_gene: TRBV15
d_gene: NA
abundance: NA
CDR3aa: CATSRDRIGAYEQYF
CDR3nt: TGTGCCACCAGCAGAGATCGGATAGGGGCCTACGAGCAGTACTTC

len: 14
j_gene: TRBJ2-7
v_gene: TRBV6-6
d_gene: TRBD1
abundance: NA
CDR3aa: CASSVGTGQGEQYF
CDR3nt: TGTGCCAGCAGTGTCGGGACAGGGCAGGGCGAGCAGTACTTC

len: 15
j_gene: TRBJ2-7
v_gene: TRBV27
d_gene: TRBD1
abundance: NA
CDR3aa: CASSKWTGGTYEQYF
CDR3nt: TGTGCCAGCAGTAAGTGGACAGGGGGGACCTACGAGCAGTACTTC

len: 18
j_gene: TRBJ2-7
v_gene: TRBV7-2
d_gene: TRBD2
abundance: NA
CDR3aa: CASSPRGGTSARSYEQYF
CDR3nt: TGTGCCAGCAGCCCGCGGGGGGGGACTAGCGCTCGCTCCTACGAGCAGTACTTC

len: 15
j_gene: TRBJ1-2
v_gene: TRBV5-1
d_gene: NA
abundance: NA
CDR3aa: CASTPGQGTLAGYTF
CDR3nt: TGCGCCAGCACCCCCGGGCAGGGTACATTAGCTGGCTACACCTTC

len: 15
j_gene: TRBJ2-7
v_gene: TRBV28
d_gene: NA
abundance: NA
CDR3aa: CASSTPGGNTYEQYF
CDR3nt: TGTGCCAGCAGTACCCCGGGGGGCAACACCTACGAGCAGTACTTC

len: 14
j_gene: TRBJ1-5
v_gene: TRBV6-1
d_gene: NA
abundance: once
CDR3aa: CASSEFGGFQPQHF
CDR3nt: TGTGCCAGCAGTGAGTTCGGGGGCTTTCAGCCCCAGCATTTT

len: 23
j_gene: TRBJ2-4
v_gene: TRBV12-2
d_gene: NA
abundance: NA
CDR3aa: CASRWGRYYETPWVPLAKNIQYF
CDR3nt: TGTGCAAGTCGCTGGGGTCGGTACTACGAAACACCCTGGGTCCCCTTAGCCAAAAACATTCAGTACTTC

len: 15
j_gene: TRBJ2-1
v_gene: TRBV7-2
d_gene: TRBD1
abundance: NA
CDR3aa: CASSGEGTGRNEQFF
CDR3nt: TGTGCCAGCAGCGGGGAAGGGACAGGGCGTAATGAGCAGTTCTTC

len: 16
j_gene: TRBJ2-5
v_gene: TRBV28
d_gene: TRBD2
abundance: NA
CDR3aa: CASSLGLAGVRKTQYF
CDR3nt: TGTGCCAGCAGTTTAGGACTAGCGGGAGTGAGGAAGACCCAGTACTTC

len: 14
j_gene: TRBJ2-7
v_gene: TRBV11-2
d_gene: TRBD2
abundance: once
CDR3aa: CASSMTSGSHEQYF
CDR3nt: TGTGCCAGCAGCATGACTAGCGGGAGTCACGAGCAGTACTTC

len: 15
j_gene: TRBJ2-3
v_gene: TRBV9
d_gene: NA
abundance: once
CDR3aa: CASSALGTGTDTQYF
CDR3nt: TGTGCCAGCAGCGCCCTCGGGACTGGCACAGATACGCAGTATTTT

len: 14
j_gene: TRBJ1-2
v_gene: TRBV18
d_gene: TRBD1
abundance: NA
CDR3aa: CASSTKQGAGGYTF
CDR3nt: TGTGCCAGCTCAACAAAACAGGGGGCTGGTGGCTACACCTTC

len: 14
j_gene: TRBJ2-1
v_gene: TRBV28
d_gene: TRBD2
abundance: NA
CDR3aa: CASSKLAVYNEQFF
CDR3nt: TGTGCCAGCAGTAAACTAGCGGTCTACAATGAGCAGTTCTTC

len: 12
j_gene: TRBJ2-7
v_gene: TRBV10-3
d_gene: NA
abundance: NA
CDR3aa: CAITPGGTSPYF
CDR3nt: TGTGCCATCACCCCCGGCGGGACCTCTCCGTACTTC

len: 15
j_gene: TRBJ1-1
v_gene: TRBV27
d_gene: NA
abundance: NA
CDR3aa: CASSPGRGLNTEAFF
CDR3nt: TGTGCCAGCAGCCCCGGCAGGGGATTGAACACTGAAGCTTTCTTT

len: 12
j_gene: TRBJ2-2
v_gene: TRBV23-1
d_gene: NA
abundance: NA
CDR3aa: CASSRRSGELFF
CDR3nt: TGCGCCAGCAGTCGTCGGTCCGGGGAGCTGTTTTTT